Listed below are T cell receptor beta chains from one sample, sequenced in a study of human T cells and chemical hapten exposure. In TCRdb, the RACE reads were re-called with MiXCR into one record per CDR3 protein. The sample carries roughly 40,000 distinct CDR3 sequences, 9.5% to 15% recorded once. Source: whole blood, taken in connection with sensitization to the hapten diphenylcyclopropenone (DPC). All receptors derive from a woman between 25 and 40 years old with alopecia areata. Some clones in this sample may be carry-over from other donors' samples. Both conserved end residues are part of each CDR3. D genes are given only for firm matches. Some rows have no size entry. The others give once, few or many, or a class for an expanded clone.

CDR3 DNA: TGTGCCAGCAGTGCCGGGACTAGCGAACACTACGAGCAGTACTTC
CDR3 protein: CASSAGTSEHYEQYF
J gene: TRBJ2-7
V gene: TRBV28
clone size: few
D gene: TRBD2

CDR3 DNA: TGTGCCAGTAGTATAGGGGACCTAGACCAGCCCCAGCATTTT
CDR3 protein: CASSIGDLDQPQHF
J gene: TRBJ1-5
V gene: TRBV19
clone size: many
D gene: .

CDR3 DNA: TGTGCCAGCAGCAATCCGTCCAGGCCTCACAATGAGCAGTTCTTC
CDR3 protein: CASSNPSRPHNEQFF
J gene: TRBJ2-1
V gene: TRBV21-1
clone size: few
D gene: .

CDR3 DNA: TGTGCCAGCAGCTCCGGGGGCAATCAGCCCCAGCATTTT
CDR3 protein: CASSSGGNQPQHF
J gene: TRBJ1-5
V gene: TRBV7-2
clone size: few
D gene: .

CDR3 DNA: TGCAGCGTTGAAACCAGGGTCCGAAGGGAGCAGTACTTC
CDR3 protein: CSVETRVRREQYF
J gene: TRBJ2-7
V gene: TRBV29-1
clone size: few
D gene: .

CDR3 DNA: TGTGCCAGCAGCCCGACAGGGTACAATTCACCCCTCCACTTT
CDR3 protein: CASSPTGYNSPLHF
J gene: TRBJ1-6
V gene: TRBV28
clone size: few
D gene: TRBD1

CDR3 DNA: TGTGCCAGCAGCTTACGACAGGGTTCATACACCGGGGAGCTGTTTTTT
CDR3 protein: CASSLRQGSYTGELFF
J gene: TRBJ2-2
V gene: TRBV7-9
clone size: many
D gene: TRBD1

CDR3 DNA: TGTGCCATCAGTGAGGTGGGGTCCGATACGCAGTATTTT
CDR3 protein: CAISEVGSDTQYF
J gene: TRBJ2-3
V gene: TRBV10-3
clone size: .
D gene: .

CDR3 DNA: TGTGCCAGTAGTATCGGGACAGCGGGAGGGCCGCTCAATGAGCAGTTCTTC
CDR3 protein: CASSIGTAGGPLNEQFF
J gene: TRBJ2-1
V gene: TRBV19
clone size: many
D gene: TRBD2

CDR3 DNA: TGTGCCAGCAGTGACGGCGGGAGGGTCCCGGGGGAGCAGTTCTTC
CDR3 protein: CASSDGGRVPGEQFF
J gene: TRBJ2-1
V gene: TRBV6-4
clone size: many
D gene: TRBD2

CDR3 DNA: TGTGCCAGCAGACGGACAGGGGACACTGAAGCTTTCTTT
CDR3 protein: CASRRTGDTEAFF
J gene: TRBJ1-1
V gene: TRBV6-5
clone size: .
D gene: TRBD1

CDR3 DNA: TGTGCCAGCAATCGACAGGAGTGGTACGAGCAGTACTTC
CDR3 protein: CASNRQEWYEQYF
J gene: TRBJ2-7
V gene: TRBV28
clone size: few
D gene: .

CDR3 DNA: TGCAGCGTTGTATTTAGCACAGATACGCAGTATTTT
CDR3 protein: CSVVFSTDTQYF
J gene: TRBJ2-3
V gene: TRBV29-1
clone size: .
D gene: .

CDR3 DNA: TGTGCCAGCAGCTTAATGGGGGAGGCAGATACGCAGTATTTT
CDR3 protein: CASSLMGEADTQYF
J gene: TRBJ2-3
V gene: TRBV7-6
clone size: many
D gene: .

CDR3 DNA: TGCAGTGCTACCATAGGGGGCGAGCAGTACTTC
CDR3 protein: CSATIGGEQYF
J gene: TRBJ2-7
V gene: TRBV20-1
clone size: many
D gene: .

CDR3 DNA: TGTGCCAGCAGTGGCGGGACTAGCGTGGGCCAGTACTTC
CDR3 protein: CASSGGTSVGQYF
J gene: TRBJ2-7
V gene: TRBV28
clone size: few
D gene: TRBD2

CDR3 DNA: TGTGCCAGCAGCTTACACGACGGTATCGGGTTCTTC
CDR3 protein: CASSLHDGIGFF
J gene: TRBJ2-1
V gene: TRBV11-2
clone size: many
D gene: .

CDR3 DNA: TGTGCCAGCAGTTTTCCCCGCGGGACAGGGGGCTACAATAGCAATCAGCCCCAGCATTTT
CDR3 protein: CASSFPRGTGGYNSNQPQHF
J gene: TRBJ1-5
V gene: TRBV28
clone size: .
D gene: TRBD1

CDR3 DNA: TGTGCCAGCTCACCAGGGCGGGGGGCCGACGAGCAGTACTTC
CDR3 protein: CASSPGRGADEQYF
J gene: TRBJ2-7
V gene: TRBV18
clone size: few
D gene: TRBD2

CDR3 DNA: TGTGCCAGCAGTTTGGACAGGGCCCGGTTTGAAAAACTGTTTTTT
CDR3 protein: CASSLDRARFEKLFF
J gene: TRBJ1-4
V gene: TRBV28
clone size: many
D gene: TRBD1

CDR3 DNA: TGCAGTGCCCAGCCCTTTAGACAGCGGCCCCAAGGACGGGCTTTCTTT
CDR3 protein: CSAQPFRQRPQGRAFF
J gene: TRBJ1-1
V gene: TRBV20-1
clone size: many
D gene: .

CDR3 DNA: TGCGCCAGCAGCTTCGCCCAGGGTGGCGAGCAGTACTTC
CDR3 protein: CASSFAQGGEQYF
J gene: TRBJ2-7
V gene: TRBV5-1
clone size: .
D gene: .

CDR3 DNA: TGTGCCAGCTCACCGGGGACTAGCGGGGACAATGAGCAGTTCTTC
CDR3 protein: CASSPGTSGDNEQFF
J gene: TRBJ2-1
V gene: TRBV18
clone size: many
D gene: TRBD2

CDR3 DNA: TGTGCCAGCAGCCGCGGGGGGATCAATGAAAAACTGTTTTTT
CDR3 protein: CASSRGGINEKLFF
J gene: TRBJ1-4
V gene: TRBV3-1
clone size: many
D gene: .

CDR3 DNA: TGCAGTGCTAGGTTGGCGGGCAGCCTGAACACTGAAGCTTTCTTT
CDR3 protein: CSARLAGSLNTEAFF
J gene: TRBJ1-1
V gene: TRBV20-1
clone size: few
D gene: .

CDR3 DNA: TGTGCCAGCGGAAGACTCTACAATGAGCAGTTCTTC
CDR3 protein: CASGRLYNEQFF
J gene: TRBJ2-1
V gene: TRBV3-1
clone size: many
D gene: .

CDR3 DNA: TGTGCCAGCAGGGAACAGGGGAAGCCCAATCAGCCCCAGCATTTT
CDR3 protein: CASREQGKPNQPQHF
J gene: TRBJ1-5
V gene: TRBV28
clone size: .
D gene: TRBD1